The 25 T cell receptor beta chains presented below share a single source sample, sequenced in a study of shared clonotypes between healthy human individuals (dated by TCRdb to the early 2020s). CD8 naive samples were CD45RO-negative cells positively selected for CCR7, giving a CD45RA+CCR7+ population that excluded TemRA cells. To prepare the library, the immunoSEQ multiplex PCR assay was applied. Imported from immuneACCESS, the table was reduced by TCRdb to in-frame sequences with V and J called. These copies leave out some clones; in studies compared against another copy, an unresolved V gene accounts for under half, and the cause of the remainder is not known. The sample contains about 580,000 clones, 95% to 98% of them found a single time. Approximately 0.33% of the sample is taken by the ten largest. The sequenced sample was naive CD8+ T cells sorted from blood. The sample's cell subset or site label is to be understood as: CD45RA+CCR7+. These receptors all stem from a man under 40 in good health.

V is TRBV23-1 and J is TRBJ2-2; D is perhaps TRBD1 (5 bases). TRBV23-1 belongs to the ORF category, with a function that is uncertain. The V end was cut by 6 bases, the J end by 0 bases, with 11 bases between. The CDR3 loop spans 15 amino acids. The CDR3, as DNA: TGCGCCAGCAGGACGGACACCTCGAACACCGGGGAGCTGTTTTTT. Translating it yields CASRTDTSNTGELFF.

The chain is built from TRBV5-1 and TRBJ1-1; D gene unclear. Trimming removed 1 base from V and 1 base from J, with 5 bases in between. The CDR3 runs 13 residues. Germline assignment: CDR1 SGHRS and CDR2 YFSETQ. CDR3 nucleotides: TGCGCCAGCAGCTTGACGTCGAACACTGAAGCTTTCTTT. It specifies CASSLTSNTEAFF.

The rearrangement joins TRBV10-3 to TRBJ1-5, with 8 bases lining up with TRBD1. The germline gives CDR1 ENHRY, CDR2 SYGVKD. V was pared by 3 bases and J by 4 bases, with 8 bases of the junction left unmatched. The CDR3 loop spans 16 amino acids. The CDR3 loop reads CAISELGQGANQPQHF. In DNA form, the CDR3 reads TGTGCCATCAGTGAATTGGGGCAGGGGGCTAATCAGCCCCAGCATTTT.

In the case of this clone: Germline and junction disagree at one end, which may indicate a read error. The V call is TRBV19, the J call TRBJ1-2, with TRBD1 matching 8 bases. The CDR3 is 14 residues long. The germline V gene has CDR1 LNHDA and CDR2 SQIVND (reference sequence). In nucleotides, the CDR3 is TGTGCCAGCAGTAAGACAGGGGTTCACTATGGCTACACCTTC. It codes for CASSKTGVHYGYTF.

A remark on this clone: At one of its ends the junction is not consistent with the germline gene, which may arise from a read error. The rearrangement links TRBV11-2 to TRBJ2-4; D uncertain. Germline V gives CDR1 SGHAT, CDR2 FQNNGV. The CDR3 runs to 13 residues. In nucleotides, the CDR3 is TGTGCCAGCAGCTTAGTTGAAGTGGCTGCGCCTGTTTTT. It translates to CASSLVEVAAPVF. Supplemented by reference TRBV11-2 and TRBJ2-4, the full variable domain reads EAGVAQSPRYKIIEKRQSVAFWCNPISGHATLYWYQQILGQGPKLLIQFQNNGVVDDSQLPKDRFSAERLKGVDSTLKIQPAKLEDSAVYLCASSLVEVAAPVFGAGTRLSVL.

V gene TRBV11-2 combines with J gene TRBJ2-5, with 9 bases aligning to TRBD2. Trimming at V came to 3 bases and at J to 3 bases, leaving 5 bases not matched to a gene. The germline CDR1 and CDR2 sequences are SGHAT and FQNNGV. This CDR3 region has 15 residues. CDR3 DNA sequence: TGTGCCAGCAGCTTGGCTAGCGGGGTGGAAGAGACCCAGTACTTC. This gives the protein CASSLASGVEETQYF. The full variable domain, with the rest looked up from reference TRBV11-2 and TRBJ2-5, is EAGVAQSPRYKIIEKRQSVAFWCNPISGHATLYWYQQILGQGPKLLIQFQNNGVVDDSQLPKDRFSAERLKGVDSTLKIQPAKLEDSAVYLCASSLASGVEETQYFGPGTRLLVL.

V is TRBV5-6 and J is TRBJ2-3, with a tentative D call TRBD1 (6 bases). CDR1 SGHDT and CDR2 YYEEEE come from the germline V gene. This CDR3 is built from 16 residues. Deletions cut 1 base from V and 1 base from J, with 13 bases between. CDR3 in amino acids: CASSLYGGAGTDTQYF. The CDR3 DNA follows: TGTGCCAGCAGCTTGTATGGGGGCGCAGGCACAGATACGCAGTATTTT. The full variable domain, rest sourced from reference TRBV5-6 and TRBJ2-3, is DAGVTQSPTHLIKTRGQQVTLRCSPKSGHDTVSWYQQALGQGPQFIFQYYEEEERQRGNFPDRFSGHQFPNYSSELNVNALLLGDSALYLCASSLYGGAGTDTQYFGPGTRLTVL.

The V call is TRBV7-9, the J call TRBJ2-5; TRBD1 aligns across 10 bases. This CDR3 is 18 amino acids long. V shed 4 bases and J 5 bases; nucleotides not matched to a gene: 16. Germline V CDR1 and CDR2: SEHNR, FQNEAQ (reference sequence). The CDR3 is CASSSEISRQGAGETQYF. In nucleotides, the CDR3 is TGTGCCAGCAGCTCCGAAATTAGCCGACAGGGGGCAGGGGAGACCCAGTACTTC. The entire variable domain, with the rest obtained from reference TRBV7-9 and TRBJ2-5, is as follows: DTGVSQNPRHKITKRGQNVTFRCDPISEHNRLYWYRQTLGQGPEFLTYFQNEAQLEKSRLLSDRFSAERPKGSFSTLEIQRTEQGDSAMYLCASSSEISRQGAGETQYFGPGTRLLVL.

V and J are TRBV9 and TRBJ2-3; D gene unclear. Per germline, CDR1 SGDLS and CDR2 YYNGEE. The CDR3 runs to 10 residues. Trimming removed 6 bases from V and 14 bases from J, with 13 bases in between. In DNA form, the CDR3 reads TGTGCCAGCAACGGAGATAGGCTGTATTTT. Protein sequence: CASNGDRLYF.

As DNA, the CDR3 is TGTGCCAGCAGCGAAGGACAGGGGGTCTATGGCTACACCTTC. This encodes CASSEGQGVYGYTF. The gene calls are TRBV5-5 and TRBJ1-2, with 10 bases fitting TRBD1. This CDR3 is 14 amino acids long. V shed 4 bases, J shed 4 bases, and the junction held 4 bases outside the gene matches. Germline V gene lookup returns CDR1 SGHKS and CDR2 YYEKEE (reference sequence).

This chain connects TRBV5-1 to TRBJ2-1, with D hard to call. The CDR3 consists of 15 residues. From germline, CDR1 is SGHRS and CDR2 YFSETQ. V lost 1 base, J lost 0 bases, and 8 bases lay in between. In DNA form, the CDR3 reads TGCGCCAGCAGCTTGACTTGGAGCTCCTACAATGAGCAGTTCTTC. The encoded protein is CASSLTWSSYNEQFF.

J is TRBJ1-2 and V is TRBV27; D is ambiguous. The germline gives CDR1 MNHEY, CDR2 SMNVEV (reference sequence). The CDR3 is 14 residues long. V was shortened by 3 bases and J by 8 bases, with 16 bases between the two germline ends. This CDR3 reads CASSFGLQIGGYTF. CDR3 in DNA: TGTGCCAGCAGTTTCGGACTTCAGATTGGAGGCTACACCTTC.

This clone was found once. V gene TRBV25-1 combines with J gene TRBJ2-3; D unclear. In germline, CDR1 is MGHDK, CDR2 SYGVNS. Trimming cost V 3 bases and J 2 bases, with 12 bases left between them. The CDR3 extends over 15 amino acids. The CDR3 DNA reads TGTGCCAGCAGTGATCTCCGACCACCCACAGATACGCAGTATTTT. Translating it yields CASSDLRPPTDTQYF.

V and J are TRBV7-2 and TRBJ2-7; maybe TRBD2 (5 bases). The V end lost 1 base, the J end lost 4 bases, and 17 bases lay between the germline ends. CDR3 length: 16 amino acids. Germline V gene data show CDR1 as SGHTA and CDR2 as FQGNSA. For the CDR3, the DNA is TGTGCCAGCAGCTTAGAGTGGTCACTAGTGGGTTACGAGCAGTACTTC. Its protein product is CASSLEWSLVGYEQYF.

Remarks on this clone: An end of the junction does not agree with germline; a read error may underlie this. The rearrangement uses TRBV7-7 and TRBJ2-2, with D maybe TRBD1 (6 bases). This CDR3 is built from 13 residues. The germline CDR1 and CDR2 sequences are SSHAT and FNYEAQ (reference sequence). CDR3 bases: TGTGCTAGCAGCTCCTTGGACAGCGGGGAGCTGTTTTTT. This codes for CASSSLDSGELFF.

This clone was counted once. The chain links TRBV29-1 to TRBJ2-1; 16 nucleotides agree with TRBD2. The ends lost 4 bases at V and 3 bases at J; junction bases unmatched: 3. Germline V CDR1 and CDR2: SQVTM, ANQGSEA. The length of the CDR3 is 16 residues. The CDR3 coding sequence is TGCAGCGTTGTGGGACTAGCGGGAGGGTACTACAATGAGCAGTTCTTC. It is translated as CSVVGLAGGYYNEQFF.

The gene calls are TRBV30 and TRBJ1-1; D remains ambiguous. V was shortened by 4 bases and J by 4 bases, with 10 bases between the two germline ends. CDR1 and CDR2 from the germline V gene are GTSNPN and SVGIG (reference sequence). The CDR3 is 12 residues long. CDR3 region: CAWTVGSTEAFF. DNA of the CDR3: TGTGCCTGGACCGTAGGTTCCACTGAAGCTTTCTTT.

J is TRBJ2-3 and V is TRBV1; TRBD2 was called by the table and not checked on the DNA. TRBV1 constitutes a pseudogene. The CDR3 consists of 15 residues. The chain's CDR3 is CTSSHTGGRRGTQYF. DNA of the CDR3: TGCACCAGCAGCCACACCGGGGGACGAAGGGGTACGCAGTATTTT.

The J gene is TRBJ2-3, the V gene TRBV27; D might be TRBD1 (6 bases). CDR1 is MNHEY, CDR2 SMNVEV, per germline (reference sequence). CDR3 length: 15 amino acids. Between the trimmed V and J ends, which lost 5 bases and 5 bases, there was a span of 17 bases. CDR3 bases: TGTGCCAGCAGTGCCCGACAGGAGCTTGAAGATACGCAGTATTTT. Translated, it gives CASSARQELEDTQYF.

The CDR3 reads CASSYTGPYEQYF. As DNA, the CDR3 is TGTGCCAGCAGTTATACCGGACCCTACGAGCAGTACTTC. The chain carries TRBV6-5 and TRBJ2-7; no clear D. Trimming took off 3 bases at V and 2 bases at J, with 8 bases between the two ends. The CDR3 covers 13 residues. CDR1 is MNHEY, CDR2 SVGAGI, per germline.

The J gene is TRBJ2-2, the V gene TRBV7-9, with TRBD2 matching over 9 bases. Germline CDR1 reads SEHNR; CDR2 reads FQNEAQ (reference sequence). The V segment lost 4 bases and the J segment 2 bases; nucleotides outside the gene matches: 8. The length of the CDR3 is 17 residues. The chain's CDR3 is CASSSAGSGSNTGELFF. CDR3 in DNA: TGTGCCAGCAGCTCGGCGGGTAGCGGGAGTAACACCGGGGAGCTGTTTTTT.

CDR3 DNA: TGTGCCAGCAGTAATCTGGCGACCTACAATGAGCAGTTCTTC. This encodes CASSNLATYNEQFF. The chain employs TRBV14 and TRBJ2-1; D unresolved. The CDR3 has 14 amino acids. With 6 bases removed from V and 2 bases from J, the gap between germline ends came to 11 bases. The germline CDR1 and CDR2 sequences are SGHDN and FVKESK.

This rearrangement joins TRBV28 to TRBJ2-1; TRBD2 agrees at 8 bases. Germline trimming cut 6 bases from V and 5 bases from J; bases unmatched to any gene: 12. Germline V lookup: CDR1 MDHEN, CDR2 SYDVKM. The CDR3 sequence is 16 residues long. The DNA for the CDR3 is TGTGCCAGCAGCCCAGAAGCGGGAGCTATAGACAATGAGCAGTTCTTC. It yields the protein CASSPEAGAIDNEQFF.

The chain couples TRBV7-9 to TRBJ2-2, with 8 bases identical to TRBD2. With V trimmed by 4 bases and J by 0 bases, 10 bases remained unmatched. Germline V gene sequence: CDR1 SEHNR, CDR2 FQNEAQ (reference sequence). CDR3 size: 18 residues. The CDR3 bases are TGTGCCAGCAGCTACCCCTCGGGGGGGGGACCGAACACCGGGGAGCTGTTTTTT. It yields the protein CASSYPSGGGPNTGELFF.

The rearrangement uses TRBV13 and TRBJ1-1; D might be TRBD1 (6 bases). V was trimmed by 0 bases and J by 0 bases, leaving 11 bases between them. Germline-derived CDR1 and CDR2 are PRHDT and FYEKMQ (reference sequence). The CDR3 has 16 residues. CDR3 bases: TGTGCCAGCAGCTTAGGCTTGGGGGGGCTGAACACTGAAGCTTTCTTT. It specifies CASSLGLGGLNTEAFF.